Reported below is one T cell receptor beta chain. This entry comes from a study of blood T cell repertoires in COVID-19. The table came from immunoSEQ multiplex PCR; TCRdb's copy has only in-frame clones and leaves some out. The sample contains some 210,000 clones, 89% of which appear only once. The CDR3 is 14 residues long. V lost 6 bases to trimming and J lost 5 bases; unmatched junction nucleotides: 7. The germline V gene encodes CDR1 LNHDA and CDR2 SQIVND (reference sequence). The chain couples TRBV19 to TRBJ2-1; 7 nucleotides align to TRBD1. The receptor was isolated from a woman aged 40 to 50 with acute or convalescent COVID-19. What was sequenced was peripheral blood. The CDR3 spells CASSGLTGNNEQFF. The DNA of the CDR3 is TGTGCCAGTAGCGGCCTGACAGGGAACAATGAGCAGTTCTTC.